Detailed here is one T cell receptor beta chain. What it binds is unknown. The data are from a study of cytomegalovirus exposure and HLA in healthy donors. Findings and limits, study-wide: The records held CMV serostatus as the only immune exposure information. Further analysis was carried out later, and it showed several of the most significant clusters appearing linked to common viral pathogens. Accurate prediction of HLA-A and HLA-B alleles (for most subjects) was reportedly achieved from TCR beta sequences.

Researchers ran the PCR with 60 Vbeta and 13 Jbeta primers. Profiling relied on immunoSEQ multiplex PCR, and the TCRdb table lists in-frame clones only, not all of them. The sample has 190,000 or so clones, approximately 85% seen once. The specimen was PBMCs. The source is a girl under 18 in good health and CMV-seropositive.

CDR3 coding DNA: TGTGCCAGCAGTTTCCTCGGACAGGCGGATAATTCACCCCTCCACTTT. Translating it yields CASSFLGQADNSPLHF. The V gene is TRBV28, the J gene TRBJ1-6, with TRBD1 matching 7 bases. In germline, CDR1 is MDHEN, CDR2 SYDVKM. After removal of 3 bases from V and 5 bases from J, the junction contained 7 bases not matched to a gene. This CDR3 comprises 16 residues.